A selection of T cell receptor beta chains follows, all from one sample in a study of shared clonotypes between healthy human individuals. The assay was immunoSEQ multiplex PCR, and TCRdb's table has in-frame clones only and misses some. This table holds 1.5 million to 1.9 million clones, approximately 98% found once. Input material: naive CD4+ T cells sorted from blood. These receptors were collected from a man aged 30 to 39 in good health. CDR3s include the opening cysteine and the closing phenylalanine or tryptophan. Each record gives: clone size, D gene, J gene, V gene, CDR3 protein, CDR3 DNA. A D gene is named only where the DNA matches it firmly. Expanded clones are given a class, and other clones once, few, many or no size at all.

-,-,TRBJ1-5,TRBV19,CASSIDQGGVINQPQHF,TGTGCCAGTAGTATAGATCAGGGAGGGGTGATCAATCAGCCCCAGCATTTT
-,TRBD2,TRBJ2-7,TRBV5-6,CASSWTPTSGLYEQYF,TGTGCCAGCAGCTGGACTCCAACTAGCGGCCTCTACGAGCAGTACTTC
once,TRBD1,TRBJ2-7,TRBV6-6,CASSVHRGLRSEQYF,TGTGCCAGCAGTGTCCACAGGGGGCTGAGGAGTGAGCAGTACTTC
once,-,TRBJ2-5,TRBV30,CAWNFDAGETQYF,TGTGCCTGGAACTTTGACGCGGGAGAGACCCAGTACTTC
-,-,TRBJ1-2,TRBV19,CASSIGGRSGYTF,TGTGCCAGTAGTATAGGAGGGCGCAGCGGCTACACCTTC
-,TRBD1,TRBJ1-5,TRBV19,CATGQSSNQPQHF,TGTGCCACGGGACAGAGCAGCAATCAGCCCCAGCATTTT
-,-,TRBJ2-4,TRBV5-1,CASSLAPAKNENIQYF,TGCGCCAGCAGCTTGGCCCCTGCGAAAAACGAGAACATTCAGTACTTC
-,-,TRBJ2-2,TRBV6-1,CASSEQLTGELFF,TGTGCCAGCAGTGAACAGCTTACCGGGGAGCTGTTTTTT
-,TRBD2,TRBJ2-3,TRBV28,CASSTSGTSTDTQYF,TGTGCCAGCAGTACTAGCGGGACTAGCACAGATACGCAGTATTTT
-,-,TRBJ2-1,TRBV11-1,CASSFSPRDEQFF,TGTGCCAGCAGTTTCTCCCCTAGGGATGAGCAGTTCTTC
-,-,TRBJ1-1,TRBV5-1,CASSLLDWGSEAFF,TGCGCCAGCAGCTTATTGGATTGGGGGTCTGAAGCTTTCTTT
once,-,TRBJ1-5,TRBV6-5,CASSGRSNQPQHF,TGTGCCAGCAGTGGACGCTCCAATCAGCCCCAGCATTTT
-,-,TRBJ2-3,TRBV9,CASSPGGGDTQYF,TGTGCCAGCAGCCCAGGGGGAGGAGATACGCAGTATTTT
-,TRBD1,TRBJ2-6,TRBV7-9,CASSLGPDRGLSGANVLTF,TGTGCCAGCAGCTTAGGCCCGGACAGGGGGCTATCTGGGGCCAACGTCCTGACTTTC
once,TRBD2,TRBJ2-1,TRBV7-9,CASSLAIAGVEFF,TGTGCCAGCAGCTTAGCAATAGCGGGAGTTGAGTTCTTC
-,-,TRBJ2-1,TRBV10-2,CASGRSYNEQFF,TGCGCCAGCGGGAGGTCCTACAATGAGCAGTTCTTC
-,-,TRBJ2-7,TRBV4-3,CASSLIYGGEQYF,TGCGCCAGCAGCCTCATCTATGGCGGGGAGCAGTACTTC
-,-,TRBJ2-7,TRBV30,CAWSMSLYSYEQYF,TGTGCCTGGAGTATGTCTCTCTATTCCTACGAGCAGTACTTC
-,-,TRBJ2-2,TRBV5-4,CASSSFVTAGELFF,TGTGCCAGCAGCTCCTTCGTCACGGCCGGGGAGCTGTTTTTT
-,TRBD2,TRBJ2-7,TRBV2,CASSREREIVDEQYF,TGTGCCAGCAGTAGGGAGCGGGAGATTGTAGACGAGCAGTACTTC
-,-,TRBJ2-7,TRBV28,CASSRDHVAYEQYF,TGTGCCAGCAGCCGGGACCACGTAGCCTACGAGCAGTACTTC
-,-,TRBJ1-5,TRBV28,CASGGVNQPQHF,TGTGCCAGTGGGGGAGTCAATCAGCCCCAGCATTTT
-,-,TRBJ2-2,TRBV19,CASSRGQNTGELFF,TGTGCCAGTAGTCGCGGACAGAACACCGGGGAGCTGTTTTTT
once,-,TRBJ2-1,TRBV10-3,CAIRVGNYNEQFF,TGTGCCATCAGAGTGGGGAACTACAATGAGCAGTTCTTC
once,TRBD1,TRBJ1-2,TRBV2,CASSRDRGTYGYTF,TGTGCCAGCAGTCGGGACAGGGGGACCTATGGCTACACCTTC
-,TRBD2,TRBJ2-7,TRBV7-9,CASSLVIGGSDHYEQYF,TGTGCCAGCAGCTTAGTGATAGGCGGGAGCGACCACTACGAGCAGTACTTC
-,-,TRBJ1-1,TRBV28,CASRQYTEAFF,TGTGCCAGCAGACAGTACACTGAAGCTTTCTTT
once,TRBD1,TRBJ1-2,TRBV19,CASKTDRARLYGYTF,TGTGCCAGTAAAACCGACAGGGCCCGACTCTATGGCTACACCTTC
-,TRBD2,TRBJ2-1,TRBV7-2,CASSSRLAGLEQFF,TGTGCCAGCAGCTCCCGACTAGCGGGATTGGAGCAGTTCTTC
-,TRBD2,TRBJ2-1,TRBV10-2,CASSDLAGVKDEQFF,TGCGCCAGCAGCGATCTAGCGGGAGTTAAAGATGAGCAGTTCTTC
once,-,TRBJ2-7,TRBV6-5,CASSEGYEQYF,TGTGCCAGCAGTGAGGGGTACGAGCAGTACTTC
-,TRBD1,TRBJ1-3,TRBV7-9,CASSSLDREYGNTIYF,TGTGCCAGCAGCTCCCTCGACAGGGAGTACGGAAACACCATATATTTT
-,TRBD2,TRBJ2-7,TRBV6-6,CASSPTGGEQYF,TGTGCCAGCAGCCCGACGGGAGGCGAGCAGTACTTC
-,-,TRBJ2-6,TRBV5-8,CATDAYTLGAIFSGANVLTF,TGTGCCACCGACGCTTACACCCTGGGGGCTATCTTTTCTGGGGCCAACGTCCTGACTTTC
-,TRBD1,TRBJ2-2,TRBV7-9,CASSRQGGLFF,TGTGCCAGCAGCCGACAGGGTGGGCTGTTTTTT
-,-,TRBJ1-3,TRBV7-6,CASSLVGLTGNTIYF,TGTGCCAGCAGCTTAGTCGGGCTAACTGGAAACACCATATATTTT
-,TRBD2,TRBJ2-1,TRBV27,CATSGRAFTEQFF,TGTGCCACTAGCGGGAGGGCCTTCACTGAGCAGTTCTTC
-,TRBD2,TRBJ2-3,TRBV2,CANSGGLAGGPHKEDTQYF,TGTGCCAACTCAGGGGGACTAGCGGGAGGGCCCCACAAGGAAGATACGCAGTATTTT
-,-,TRBJ1-5,TRBV18,CASSPPRSGGTNQPQHF,TGTGCCAGCTCACCACCACGCAGTGGGGGTACCAATCAGCCCCAGCATTTT
-,TRBD1,TRBJ2-2,TRBV7-4,CASSLGDRTNTGELFF,TGTGCCAGCAGCTTAGGGGACAGGACGAACACCGGGGAGCTGTTTTTT
-,-,TRBJ2-5,TRBV7-2,CASSLGWGAETQYF,TGTGCCAGCAGCCTAGGCTGGGGGGCAGAGACCCAGTACTTC
-,TRBD1,TRBJ2-5,TRBV7-9,CASSLGQGAWETQYF,TGTGCCAGCAGCTTAGGACAGGGGGCCTGGGAGACCCAGTACTTC
-,-,TRBJ2-7,TRBV21-1,CASSKAGLWYEQYF,TGTGCCAGCAGCAAAGCAGGGCTATGGTACGAGCAGTACTTC
-,-,TRBJ1-2,TRBV9,CASSTRQRYGYTF,TGTGCCAGCAGCACTCGACAGCGCTATGGCTACACCTTC
-,TRBD1,TRBJ1-2,TRBV29-1,CSVRDDRERTNYGYTF,TGCAGCGTACGAGACGACAGGGAAAGGACTAACTATGGCTACACCTTC
-,TRBD2,TRBJ2-5,TRBV28,CASSPSGGRSQETQYF,TGTGCCAGCAGTCCATCGGGCGGGAGGTCCCAAGAGACCCAGTACTTC
-,TRBD1,TRBJ1-2,TRBV6-5,CASRDPGQTNYGYTF,TGTGCCAGCAGGGATCCGGGACAGACTAACTATGGCTACACCTTC
-,-,TRBJ2-2,TRBV5-4,CASSLRTDTGELFF,TGTGCCAGCAGCTTGCGGACAGACACCGGGGAGCTGTTTTTT
-,-,TRBJ2-6,TRBV19,CASSIDLLARASGANVLTF,TGTGCCAGTAGTATAGATCTGCTAGCGCGTGCATCTGGGGCCAACGTCCTGACTTTC
-,-,TRBJ2-7,TRBV11-2,CASSLDTSPRLYF,TGTGCCAGCAGCTTAGATACATCACCTCGGCTGTACTTC
once,TRBD1,TRBJ1-1,TRBV28,CASSFYPGQGVRDTEAFF,TGTGCCAGCAGTTTCTATCCGGGACAGGGGGTCCGAGACACTGAAGCTTTCTTT
-,TRBD1,TRBJ1-5,TRBV28,CASSAGGQSNQPQHF,TGTGCCAGCAGTGCAGGGGGGCAGAGCAATCAGCCCCAGCATTTT
-,-,TRBJ2-1,TRBV27,CASSLVWQRASYNEQFF,TGTGCCAGCAGTTTAGTTTGGCAGCGGGCCTCCTACAATGAGCAGTTCTTC
-,-,TRBJ2-7,TRBV7-9,CASSDPGTGSYEQYF,TGTGCCAGCAGCGACCCCGGGACTGGTTCCTACGAGCAGTACTTC
-,-,TRBJ2-7,TRBV5-1,CASSLGNIGTYEQYF,TGCGCCAGCAGCTTGGGAAATATAGGTACCTACGAGCAGTACTTC
-,-,TRBJ1-1,TRBV5-3,CARSCKGNTEAFF,TGTGCCAGAAGCTGTAAGGGGAACACTGAAGCTTTCTTT
-,TRBD1,TRBJ2-7,TRBV29-1,CSVWDRGPYEQYF,TGCAGCGTTTGGGACAGGGGGCCCTACGAGCAGTACTTC
-,TRBD1,TRBJ2-5,TRBV5-8,CASSSRDRGQETQYF,TGTGCCAGCAGCTCCCGGGACAGGGGCCAAGAGACCCAGTACTTC
once,-,TRBJ1-4,TRBV21-1,CASFPEGIVVGEKLFF,TGTGCCAGCTTTCCGGAGGGAATAGTCGTGGGTGAAAAACTGTTTTTT
-,TRBD2,TRBJ2-5,TRBV29-1,CSVGGLGETQYF,TGCAGCGTTGGGGGACTAGGGGAGACCCAGTACTTC